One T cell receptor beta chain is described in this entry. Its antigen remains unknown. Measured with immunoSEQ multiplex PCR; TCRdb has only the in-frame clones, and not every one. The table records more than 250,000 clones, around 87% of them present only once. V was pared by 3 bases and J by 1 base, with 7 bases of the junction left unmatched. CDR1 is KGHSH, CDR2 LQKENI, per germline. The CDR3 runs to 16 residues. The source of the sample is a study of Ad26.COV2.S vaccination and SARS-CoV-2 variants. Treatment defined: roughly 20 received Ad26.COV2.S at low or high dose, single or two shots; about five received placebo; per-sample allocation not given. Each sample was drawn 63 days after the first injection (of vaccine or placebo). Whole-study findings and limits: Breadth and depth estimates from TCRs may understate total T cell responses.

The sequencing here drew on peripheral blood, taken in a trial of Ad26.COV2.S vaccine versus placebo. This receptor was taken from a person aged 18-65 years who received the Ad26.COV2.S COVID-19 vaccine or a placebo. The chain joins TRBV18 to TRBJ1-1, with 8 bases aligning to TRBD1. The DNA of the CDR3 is TGTGCCAGCTCACCGGGACAGGCCTCCCAGAACACTGAAGCTTTCTTT. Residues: CASSPGQASQNTEAFF.